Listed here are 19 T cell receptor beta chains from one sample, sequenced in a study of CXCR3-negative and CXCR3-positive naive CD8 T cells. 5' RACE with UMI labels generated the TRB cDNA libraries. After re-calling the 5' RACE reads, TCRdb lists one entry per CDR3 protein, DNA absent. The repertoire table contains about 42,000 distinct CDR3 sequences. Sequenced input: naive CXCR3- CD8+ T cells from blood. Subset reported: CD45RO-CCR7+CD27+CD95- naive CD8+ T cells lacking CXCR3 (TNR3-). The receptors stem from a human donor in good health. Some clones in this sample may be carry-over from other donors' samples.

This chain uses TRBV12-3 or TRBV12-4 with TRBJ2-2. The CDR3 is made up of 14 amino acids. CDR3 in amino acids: CASSLVGNTGELFF.

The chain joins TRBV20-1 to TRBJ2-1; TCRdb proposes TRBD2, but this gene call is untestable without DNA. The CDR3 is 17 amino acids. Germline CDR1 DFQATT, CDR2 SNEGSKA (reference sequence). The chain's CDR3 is CSAREDSGPLSYNEQFF.

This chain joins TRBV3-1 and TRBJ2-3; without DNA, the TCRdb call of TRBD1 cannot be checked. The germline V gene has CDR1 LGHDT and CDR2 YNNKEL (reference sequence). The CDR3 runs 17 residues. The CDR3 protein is CASSQEGGGSSTDTQYF.

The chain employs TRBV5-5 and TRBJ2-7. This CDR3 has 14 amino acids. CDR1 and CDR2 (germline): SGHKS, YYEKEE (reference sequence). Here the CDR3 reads CASSLGDHPYEQYF.

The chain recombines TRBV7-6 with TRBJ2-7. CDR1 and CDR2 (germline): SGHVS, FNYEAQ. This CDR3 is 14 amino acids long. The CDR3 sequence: CASSHRTSSYEQYF.

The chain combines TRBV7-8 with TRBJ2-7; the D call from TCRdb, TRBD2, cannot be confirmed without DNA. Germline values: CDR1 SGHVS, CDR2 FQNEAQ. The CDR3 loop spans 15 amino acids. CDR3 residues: CASAPGLGGTYEQYF.

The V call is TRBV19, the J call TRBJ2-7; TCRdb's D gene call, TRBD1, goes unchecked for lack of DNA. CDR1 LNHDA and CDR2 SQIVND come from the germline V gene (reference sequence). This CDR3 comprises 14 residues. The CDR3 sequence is CASSIGGAAYEQYF.

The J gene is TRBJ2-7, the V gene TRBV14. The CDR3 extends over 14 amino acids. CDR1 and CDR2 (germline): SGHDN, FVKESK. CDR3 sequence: CASSQVGTPYEQYF.

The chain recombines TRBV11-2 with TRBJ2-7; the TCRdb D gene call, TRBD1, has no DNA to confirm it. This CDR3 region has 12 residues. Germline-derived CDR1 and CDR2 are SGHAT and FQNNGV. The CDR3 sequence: CASSLQGWEQYF.

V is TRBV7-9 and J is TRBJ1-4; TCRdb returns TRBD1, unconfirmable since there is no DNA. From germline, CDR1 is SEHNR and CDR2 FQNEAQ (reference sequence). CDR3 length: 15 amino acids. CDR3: CASSLLGQGAEKLFF.

CDR3 sequence: CSARPSPNEQLF. The V and J genes are TRBV29-1 and TRBJ2-1; TCRdb gives TRBD1 as the D gene, but with no DNA this cannot be confirmed. The CDR3 spans 12 residues. Germline lookup yields CDR1 SQVTM and CDR2 ANQGSEA.

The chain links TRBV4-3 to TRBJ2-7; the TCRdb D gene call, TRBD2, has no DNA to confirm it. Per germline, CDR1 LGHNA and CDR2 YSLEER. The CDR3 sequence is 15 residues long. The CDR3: CASSQDSAGSGEQYF.

The CDR3 spells CASSRQGSNSSDSYEQYF. V usage is TRBV11-2 and J usage is TRBJ2-7; without DNA, the TCRdb call of TRBD1 cannot be checked. Germline assignment: CDR1 SGHAT and CDR2 FQNNGV. This CDR3 has 18 amino acids.

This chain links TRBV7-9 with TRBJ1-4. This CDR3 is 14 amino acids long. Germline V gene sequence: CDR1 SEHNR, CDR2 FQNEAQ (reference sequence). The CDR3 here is CASSLLQSDEKLFF. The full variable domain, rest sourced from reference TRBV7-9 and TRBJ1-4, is DTGVSQNPRHKITKRGQNVTFRCDPISEHNRLYWYRQTLGQGPEFLTYFQNEAQLEKSRLLSDRFSAERPKGSFSTLEIQRTEQGDSAMYLCASSLLQSDEKLFFGSGTQLSVL.

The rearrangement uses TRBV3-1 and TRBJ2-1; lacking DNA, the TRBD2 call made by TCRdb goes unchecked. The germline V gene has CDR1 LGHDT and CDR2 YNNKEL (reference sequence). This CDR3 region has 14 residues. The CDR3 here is CASSDPGLAGGQFF.

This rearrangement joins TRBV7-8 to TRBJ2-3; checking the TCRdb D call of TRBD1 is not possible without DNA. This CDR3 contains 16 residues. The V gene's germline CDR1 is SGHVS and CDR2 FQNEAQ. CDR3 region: CASSPRFPGGTDTQYF.

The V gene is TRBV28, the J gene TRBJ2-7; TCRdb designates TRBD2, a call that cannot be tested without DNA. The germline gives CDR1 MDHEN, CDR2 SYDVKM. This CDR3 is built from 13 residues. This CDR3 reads CASSRSGGYEQYF. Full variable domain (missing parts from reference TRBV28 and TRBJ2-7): DVKVTQSSRYLVKRTGEKVFLECVQDMDHENMFWYRQDPGLGLRLIYFSYDVKMKEKGDIPEGYSVSREKKERFSLILESASTNQTSMYLCASSRSGGYEQYFGPGTRLTVT.

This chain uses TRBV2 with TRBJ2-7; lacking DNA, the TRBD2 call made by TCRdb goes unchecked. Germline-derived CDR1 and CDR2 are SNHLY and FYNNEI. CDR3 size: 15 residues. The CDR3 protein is CAIAQTSGVRYEQYF.

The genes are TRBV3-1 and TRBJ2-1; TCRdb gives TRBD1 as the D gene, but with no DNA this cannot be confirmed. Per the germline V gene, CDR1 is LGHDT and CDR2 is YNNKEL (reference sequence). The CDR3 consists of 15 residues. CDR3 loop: CASSQGEDAYNEQFF.